These 10 T cell receptor gamma chains originate from one sample sequenced in a study of gamma delta lymphoproliferative disorders and STAT genes. Sequencing used genomic DNA taken from PBMCs of patients and controls. TCRdb redid the clone calls on the multiplex PCR reads with CATT. The sample yields about 2,200 gamma-chain clones, roughly a tenth seen once. The source material was blood. These receptors were obtained from a human donor with gamma-delta T-cell large granular lymphocyte leukemia.

This chain links TRGV10 with TRGJ1 or TRGJ2. The J gene was missing in TCRdb and was found by matching the end of the DNA to germline. TRGV10 is an ORF, with its function uncertain. The CDR3 has 9 residues. With V trimmed by 12 bases and J by 12 bases, 9 bases remained unmatched. CDR3 bases: TGTGCTGCTAAACCAGGGAAACTCTTT. It codes for CAAKPGKLF.

The V call is TRGV5, the J call TRGJ1 or TRGJ2. TCRdb does not report a J gene; here it was assigned by matching the DNA to germline references. The CDR3 has 14 residues. The V segment lost 3 bases and the J segment 2 bases; nucleotides outside the gene matches: 7. Germline V gene data show CDR1 as VINAFY and CDR2 as YDVSNSKD. CDR3 residues: CATWDRRYYYKKLF. The CDR3 DNA is TGTGCCACCTGGGACCGAAGATATTATTATAAGAAACTCTTT.

The chain recombines TRGV2 with TRGJ1 or TRGJ2. The J gene is not listed in TCRdb, so it was assigned here from a DNA match to germline. Germline CDR1 and CDR2: EGSNGY and YDSYNSKV. Trimming at V came to 0 bases and at J to 6 bases, leaving 5 bases not matched to a gene. There are 13 residues in the CDR3. The CDR3 DNA sequence: TGTGCCACCTGGGACGGGCAGGTTTATAAGAAACTCTTT. It encodes CATWDGQVYKKLF.

The chain carries TRGV3 and TRGJ1 or TRGJ2. TCRdb gives no J gene; it was assigned here by matching the DNA to germline. CDR3 size: 17 residues. CDR1 is VTNTFY, CDR2 YDVSTARD, per germline (reference sequence). V lost 3 bases to trimming and J lost 2 bases; unmatched junction nucleotides: 16. The DNA for the CDR3 is TGTGCCACCTGGGACCGCGGGAAGTGGCCTGATTATTATAAGAAACTCTTT. This codes for CATWDRGKWPDYYKKLF.

The gene calls are TRGV10 and TRGJ1 or TRGJ2. Because TCRdb records no J gene, it was assigned here through a match of the DNA to germline. TRGV10 is known as an ORF, though its function is uncertain. J was trimmed by 6 bases and V by 8 bases; bases with no gene match: 11. The CDR3 has 13 amino acids. CDR3 residues: CAAWDREGYKKLF. CDR3 coding DNA: TGTGCTGCGTGGGATCGGGAGGGTTATAAGAAACTCTTT.

To note about this clone: The junction and the germline gene differ at one end; a read error may be behind it. The chain employs TRGV9 and TRGJP. The J gene, left out of TCRdb, was set here by checking the DNA against germline. The CDR3 is made up of 20 amino acids. Germline assignment: CDR1 GITISATS and CDR2 ISYDGTV (reference sequence). The CDR3 loop is CALWETQGLSQALGKKIKVF. DNA of the CDR3: TGTGCCTTGTGGGAGACCCAAGGCCTATCTCAAGCGTTGGGCAAAAAAATCAAGGTATTT.

In regard to this clone: A junction end diverges from the germline sequence, so it may reflect a read error. The rearrangement links TRGV10 to TRGJ1 or TRGJ2. The J gene was missing in TCRdb and was found by matching the end of the DNA to germline. TRGV10 is an open reading frame, and its role is uncertain. The CDR3 consists of 11 residues. The CDR3 coding sequence is TGTGCTGCGTGGCGGGTTCTTAAGAAACTCTTT. It codes for CAAWRVLKKLF.

This clone is medium-sized in the sample. The chain recombines TRGV10 with TRGJ1 or TRGJ2. Germline matching of the DNA provided the J gene here, since TCRdb leaves it blank. TRGV10 is noted as an ORF with a role that remains uncertain. This CDR3 has 10 amino acids. Losses at the gene ends were 8 bases for V and 8 bases for J; bases not matched to a gene: 4. The CDR3 DNA sequence: TGTGCTGCGTGGATCAATAAGAAACTCTTT. Translating gives CAAWINKKLF.

This clone was recorded a few times. V usage is TRGV2 and J usage is TRGJ1 or TRGJ2. As TCRdb names no J gene, one was assigned here on the basis of a DNA match to germline. The junction had 7 bases not matched to a gene; V was cut back by 0 bases and J by 11 bases. Germline loops: CDR1 EGSNGY, CDR2 YDSYNSKV. The CDR3 is 12 residues long. CDR3 protein: CATWDGRSEKLF. CDR3 in DNA: TGTGCCACCTGGGACGGGCGATCGGAGAAACTCTTT.

The V call is TRGV9, the J call TRGJ1 or TRGJ2. No J gene was available from TCRdb, and it was assigned here by a germline match of the DNA. The CDR3 is made up of 16 amino acids. Losses at the gene ends were 0 bases for V and 2 bases for J; bases not matched to a gene: 10. From germline, CDR1 is GITISATS and CDR2 ISYDGTV (reference sequence). The CDR3 is CALWEVLSQYYYKKLF. CDR3 in DNA: TGTGCCTTGTGGGAGGTGCTTTCGCAGTATTATTATAAGAAACTCTTT.